The 20 T cell receptor beta chains below were found in one sample sequenced in a study of blood T cell repertoires in COVID-19. The method was immunoSEQ multiplex PCR; TCRdb's version includes in-frame clones alone and lacks a portion of them. The sample records tens of thousands of clones, approximately 90% being singletons. The sample taken for sequencing was peripheral blood. These receptors all stem from an older man with active or convalescent COVID-19.

V gene TRBV7-6 combines with J gene TRBJ2-5; 13 positions agree with TRBD2. This CDR3 spans 20 amino acids. The trim removed 2 bases at V and 4 bases at J, leaving 16 bases unmatched. The germline V gene encodes CDR1 SGHVS and CDR2 FNYEAQ. CDR3 loop: CASSLNGWTSGRGGGETQYF. DNA of the CDR3: TGTGCCAGCAGCTTAAATGGGTGGACTAGCGGGAGAGGGGGAGGAGAGACCCAGTACTTC. Complete variable domain (other parts from reference TRBV7-6 and TRBJ2-5): GAGVSQSPRYKVTKRGQDVALRCDPISGHVSLYWYRQALGQGPEFLTYFNYEAQQDKSGLPNDRFSAERPEGSISTLTIQRTEQRDSAMYRCASSLNGWTSGRGGGETQYFGPGTRLLVL.

V and J are TRBV5-1 and TRBJ2-2, with 14 bases identical to TRBD2. Germline-derived CDR1 and CDR2 are SGHRS and YFSETQ. J gave up 5 bases and V 3 bases, and 24 bases lay outside the gene matches. The CDR3 length is 23 residues. CDR3 DNA sequence: TGCGCCAGCAGCTGGGTAGACCGCGTATCAGGACTAGCGGGAGGCGCAGGGACCGGGGAGCTGTTTTTT. This sequence encodes CASSWVDRVSGLAGGAGTGELFF. The whole variable domain, filled in from reference TRBV5-1 and TRBJ2-2, reads KAGVTQTPRYLIKTRGQQVTLSCSPISGHRSVSWYQQTPGQGLQFLFEYFSETQRNKGNFPGRFSGRQFSNSRSEMNVSTLELGDSALYLCASSWVDRVSGLAGGAGTGELFFGEGSRLTVL.

The rearrangement uses TRBV28 and TRBJ1-3, with D possibly TRBD1 on 5 matching bases. This CDR3 comprises 14 residues. The germline V gene encodes CDR1 MDHEN and CDR2 SYDVKM. V was clipped by 2 bases and J by 0 bases, with 5 bases between them. The CDR3 sequence: CASSLDSSGNTIYF. The DNA of the CDR3 is TGTGCCAGCAGTTTAGACAGCTCTGGAAACACCATATATTTT.

The CDR3 sequence: CASSQGLSGEGYTF. The CDR3 DNA reads TGTGCCAGCAGCCAAGGTTTGAGTGGAGAAGGCTACACCTTC. V gene TRBV3-1 (or the pseudogene TRBV3-2) combines with J gene TRBJ1-2; D call uncertain. V dropped 1 base and J dropped 8 bases, with 14 bases sitting between them. The V gene's germline CDR1 is LGHDT and CDR2 YNNKEL (reference sequence). CDR3 size: 14 residues.

The V call is TRBV18, the J call TRBJ2-6; 10 bases line up with TRBD1. Losses at the gene ends were 6 bases for V and 0 bases for J; bases not matched to a gene: 8. Germline V CDR1 and CDR2: KGHSH, LQKENI. This CDR3 spans 18 amino acids. The CDR3, as DNA: TGTGCCAGCTCTCCGGGGACAGGGGCCCACTCTGGGGCCAACGTCCTGACTTTC. Translating gives CASSPGTGAHSGANVLTF.

The rearrangement joins TRBV27 to TRBJ1-2; D gene ambiguous. The CDR3 is made up of 14 amino acids. Germline CDR1 reads MNHEY; CDR2 reads SMNVEV (reference sequence). Trimming took 5 bases from V and 3 from J, leaving 13 bases between them. Here the CDR3 reads CASSPRTVDYGYTF. DNA for the CDR3: TGTGCCAGCAGTCCACGCACAGTGGACTATGGCTACACCTTC.

This clone has only one observation. The chain couples TRBV15 to TRBJ1-4; a possible D gene is TRBD1 (6 bases). CDR3 length: 15 amino acids. Trimming took 0 bases from V and 6 from J, leaving 11 bases between them. Germline CDR1 reads LNHNV; CDR2 reads YYDKDF (reference sequence). The CDR3 DNA is TGTGCCACCAGCAGAGATTTGGGGGCTGATGAAAAACTGTTTTTT. Translation gives CATSRDLGADEKLFF.

This CDR3 reads CAWSGDRPWGYTF. CDR3 coding DNA: TGTGCCTGGAGTGGAGACAGACCCTGGGGCTACACCTTC. V gene TRBV30 combines with J gene TRBJ1-2; maybe TRBD1 (5 bases). CDR1 GTSNPN and CDR2 SVGIG come from the germline V gene (reference sequence). V was cut by 1 base and J by 8 bases, with 14 bases left in between. This CDR3 contains 13 residues.

The chain uses TRBV5-6 and TRBJ1-4; D is possibly TRBD1 (6 bases). The CDR3 is made up of 15 amino acids. Trimming stripped 4 bases from V and 3 bases from J, with 13 bases between. From germline, CDR1 is SGHDT and CDR2 YYEEEE. The CDR3 protein is CASSIRTASNEKLFF. The CDR3 DNA reads as TGTGCCAGCAGCATTAGGACAGCCTCTAATGAAAAACTGTTTTTT.

V usage is TRBV28 and J usage is TRBJ1-4; TRBD1 might be the D (6 bases). Germline values: CDR1 MDHEN, CDR2 SYDVKM. The V end lost 6 bases, the J end lost 6 bases, and 20 bases lay between the germline ends. The CDR3 is made up of 16 amino acids. The CDR3 DNA reads as TGTGCCAGCAGAGCCAACCCGGGACAAGAAGATGAAAAACTGTTTTTT. This codes for CASRANPGQEDEKLFF.

V and J are TRBV5-1 and TRBJ2-1; D perhaps matches TRBD1 (6 bases). The CDR3 loop spans 17 amino acids. V dropped 4 bases and J dropped 0 bases, with 17 bases sitting between them. CDR1 is SGHRS and CDR2 is YFSETQ in the germline V gene. CDR3 in DNA: TGCGCCAGCAGCCCCTACCGGGACACTTCCTCCTACAATGAGCAGTTCTTC. The encoded protein is CASSPYRDTSSYNEQFF.

The gene calls are TRBV18 and TRBJ2-3, with 14 bases aligning to TRBD2. CDR3 length equals 22 residues. V was pared by 0 bases and J by 3 bases, with 17 bases of the junction left unmatched. The V gene's germline CDR1 is KGHSH and CDR2 LQKENI. CDR3 DNA: TGTGCCAGCTCACCACCGTCTGTAGTAGGGACTAGCGGGAGTCCCCAGACAGATACGCAGTATTTT. This translates into CASSPPSVVGTSGSPQTDTQYF.

The chain couples TRBV5-4 to TRBJ2-7; possible D gene TRBD1, 5 bases. The CDR3 runs to 14 residues. V lost 0 bases and J lost 0, with 7 bases in between. CDR1 and CDR2 from the germline V gene are SGHNT and YYREEE (reference sequence). CDR3 loop: CASSLGGLSYEQYF. Written as DNA, the CDR3 is TGTGCCAGCAGCTTGGGGGGCCTCTCCTACGAGCAGTACTTC.

Regarding this clone: Germline and junction disagree at one end, which may indicate a read error. This chain uses TRBV5-1 with TRBJ1-4, with no clear D. The CDR3 sequence is 14 residues long. Germline-derived CDR1 and CDR2 are SGHRS and YFSETQ. The CDR3 loop is CASSLAYSNERLFF. CDR3 bases: TGCGCCAGCAGCTTGGCCTACAGTAATGAAAGACTGTTTTTT. Looking up the rest from reference TRBV5-1 and TRBJ1-4 gives the full variable domain: KAGVTQTPRYLIKTRGQQVTLSCSPISGHRSVSWYQQTPGQGLQFLFEYFSETQRNKGNFPGRFSGRQFSNSRSEMNVSTLELGDSALYLCASSLAYSNERLFFGSGTQLSVL.

The chain has TRBV6-5 and TRBJ1-5; 10 bases line up with TRBD1. The V segment lost 6 bases and the J segment 6 bases; nucleotides outside the gene matches: 8. This CDR3 has 15 residues. Germline CDR1 is MNHEY and CDR2 is SVGAGI. The CDR3 spells CASRKTGGAGQPQHF. Written as DNA, the CDR3 is TGTGCCAGCAGAAAGACAGGGGGCGCGGGTCAGCCCCAGCATTTT.

The chain has TRBV4-2 and TRBJ2-1; 9 nucleotides agree with TRBD2. The CDR3 runs to 16 residues. CDR1 and CDR2 (germline): LGHNA, YNFKEQ. V lost 0 bases, J lost 5 bases, and 5 bases stayed unmatched. CDR3: CASSQEPLAGNNEQFF. The CDR3 coding sequence is TGTGCCAGCAGCCAAGAGCCCCTAGCGGGAAACAATGAGCAGTTCTTC.

This rearrangement joins TRBV21-1 to TRBJ1-2; the table's D call, TRBD1, was not checked against the DNA. TRBV21-1 has pseudogene status. This CDR3 is built from 16 residues. CDR3 residues: CASSKIGDRENYGYTF. For the CDR3, the DNA is TGTGCCAGCAGCAAAATTGGGGACAGGGAAAACTATGGCTACACCTTC.

There are a few counts of this clone. The chain couples TRBV2 to TRBJ1-1; D gene unclear. The germline gives CDR1 SNHLY, CDR2 FYNNEI. The CDR3 sequence is 14 residues long. Trimming took off 6 bases at V and 0 bases at J, with 11 bases between the two ends. CDR3 nucleotide sequence: TGTGCCAGCAGATTTATGGGAGTGAACACTGAAGCTTTCTTT. As protein: CASRFMGVNTEAFF.

This rearrangement joins TRBV7-9 to TRBJ1-3; TRBD1 aligns across 10 bases. Germline assignment: CDR1 SEHNR and CDR2 FQNEAQ (reference sequence). This CDR3 has 16 amino acids. J lost 1 base, V lost 5 bases, and 5 bases had no gene match. The CDR3 nucleotides are TGTGCCAGCAGCCCGCCGGGACAGGGGTCTGGAAACACCATATATTTT. It codes for CASSPPGQGSGNTIYF.

This clone was counted once. The rearrangement uses TRBV4-1 and TRBJ1-4; perhaps TRBD1 as D (6 bases). The CDR3 runs 16 residues. CDR1 is MGHRA, CDR2 YSYEKL, per germline. Trimming left V 3 bases short and J 3 bases short, with 14 bases between. CDR3 bases: TGCGCCAGCAGCCAGCTGACAGGTCGGGCTAATGAAAAACTGTTTTTT. This codes for CASSQLTGRANEKLFF.